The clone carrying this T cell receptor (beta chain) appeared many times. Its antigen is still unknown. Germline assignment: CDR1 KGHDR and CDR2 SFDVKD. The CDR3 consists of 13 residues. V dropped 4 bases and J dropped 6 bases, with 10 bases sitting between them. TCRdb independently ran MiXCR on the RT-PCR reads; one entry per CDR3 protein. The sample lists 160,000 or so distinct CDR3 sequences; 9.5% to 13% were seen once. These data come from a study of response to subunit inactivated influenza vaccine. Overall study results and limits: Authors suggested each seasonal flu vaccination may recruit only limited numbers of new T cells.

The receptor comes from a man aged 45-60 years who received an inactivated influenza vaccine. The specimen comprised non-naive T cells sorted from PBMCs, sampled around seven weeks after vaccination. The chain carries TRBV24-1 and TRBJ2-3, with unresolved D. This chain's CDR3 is CATSEASVDTQYF. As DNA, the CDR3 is TGTGCCACCAGTGAGGCCTCGGTGGATACGCAGTATTTT.